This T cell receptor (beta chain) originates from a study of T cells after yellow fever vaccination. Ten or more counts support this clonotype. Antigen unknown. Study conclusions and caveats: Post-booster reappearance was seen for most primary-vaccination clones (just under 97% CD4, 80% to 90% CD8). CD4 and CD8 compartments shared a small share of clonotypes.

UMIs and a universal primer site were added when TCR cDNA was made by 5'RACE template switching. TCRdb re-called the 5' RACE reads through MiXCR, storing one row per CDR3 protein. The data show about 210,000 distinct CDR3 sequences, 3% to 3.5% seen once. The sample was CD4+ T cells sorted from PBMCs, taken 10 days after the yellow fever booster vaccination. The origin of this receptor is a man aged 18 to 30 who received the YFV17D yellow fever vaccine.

The CDR3 nucleotides read TGTGCCACCAGCATTAGACAGGGGGCGGATGGCTACACCTTC. Protein: CATSIRQGADGYTF. The gene calls are TRBV15 and TRBJ1-2; 10 bases line up with TRBD1. V lost 4 bases to trimming and J lost 6 bases; unmatched junction nucleotides: 5. Germline lookup yields CDR1 LNHNV and CDR2 YYDKDF (reference sequence). CDR3 size: 14 residues.